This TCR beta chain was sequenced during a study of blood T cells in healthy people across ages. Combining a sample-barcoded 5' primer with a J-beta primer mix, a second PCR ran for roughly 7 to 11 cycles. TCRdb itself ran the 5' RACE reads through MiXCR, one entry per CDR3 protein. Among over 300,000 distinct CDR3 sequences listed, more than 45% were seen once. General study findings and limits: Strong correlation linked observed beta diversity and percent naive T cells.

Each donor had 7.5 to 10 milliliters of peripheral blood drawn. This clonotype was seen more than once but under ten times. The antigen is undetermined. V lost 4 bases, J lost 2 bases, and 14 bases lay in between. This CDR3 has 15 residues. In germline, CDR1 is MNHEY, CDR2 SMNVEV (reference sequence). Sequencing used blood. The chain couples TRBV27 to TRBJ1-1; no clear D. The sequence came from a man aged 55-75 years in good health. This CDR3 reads CASSSRGGINTEAFF. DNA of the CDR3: TGTGCCAGCAGTTCCCGGGGAGGGATCAACACTGAAGCTTTCTTT.